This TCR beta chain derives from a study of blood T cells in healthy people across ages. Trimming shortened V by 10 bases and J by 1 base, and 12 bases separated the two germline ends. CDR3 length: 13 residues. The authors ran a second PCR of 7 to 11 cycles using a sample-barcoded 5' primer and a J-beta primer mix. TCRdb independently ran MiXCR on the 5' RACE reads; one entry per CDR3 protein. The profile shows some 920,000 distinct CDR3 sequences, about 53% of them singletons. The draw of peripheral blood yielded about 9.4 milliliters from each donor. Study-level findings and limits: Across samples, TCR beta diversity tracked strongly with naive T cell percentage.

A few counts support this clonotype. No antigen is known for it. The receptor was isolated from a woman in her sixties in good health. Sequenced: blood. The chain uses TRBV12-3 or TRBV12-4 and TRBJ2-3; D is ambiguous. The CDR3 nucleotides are TGTGCCATTGATGGATGGGGCACAGATACGCAGTATTTT. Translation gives CAIDGWGTDTQYF.